The 19 T cell receptor beta chains presented below share a single source sample, sequenced in a study of blood T cell repertoires in COVID-19. Assay: immunoSEQ multiplex PCR; the TCRdb copy retains only in-frame clones and omits some. The sample carries about 98,000 clones, 87% recorded once. Sequencing was performed on peripheral blood. The receptor source for this set is a man aged 70-80 years with acute or convalescent COVID-19.

This chain connects TRBV6-5 to TRBJ2-4, with D unresolved. V lost 6 bases and J lost 0, with 6 bases in between. CDR3 length equals 13 residues. CDR1 and CDR2 (germline): MNHEY, SVGAGI. This chain's CDR3 is CASRQLAKNIQYF. The CDR3 nucleotides are TGTGCCAGCAGACAGTTAGCCAAAAACATTCAGTACTTC.

V is TRBV3-1 (or the pseudogene TRBV3-2) and J is TRBJ2-3; the match to TRBD2 covers 7 bases. V trimming: 8 bases; J trimming: 4 bases; junction bases outside the gene matches: 6. The CDR3 totals 13 residues. Germline CDR1 and CDR2: LGHDT and YNNKEL (reference sequence). The CDR3 DNA is TGTGCCAGCTCCCTAGCGGAACCAGATACGCAGTATTTT. Amino acids: CASSLAEPDTQYF.

The chain has TRBV19 and TRBJ2-5, with 9 bases that match TRBD1. This CDR3 spans 16 amino acids. V gave up 5 bases and J gave up 0 bases; unmatched junction bases: 7. Germline V gene lookup returns CDR1 LNHDA and CDR2 SQIVND (reference sequence). The CDR3 nucleotides read TGTGCCAGTAGTCCCGGGACAGGGTTTTACCAAGAGACCCAGTACTTC. Amino acid sequence: CASSPGTGFYQETQYF.

CDR3 sequence: CASSRQGDMNTEAFF. The CDR3 coding sequence is TGTGCCAGCAGCAGACAGGGGGACATGAACACTGAAGCTTTCTTT. The chain employs TRBV6-5 and TRBJ1-1; TRBD1 agrees at 9 bases. CDR1 is MNHEY and CDR2 is SVGAGI in the germline V gene. After removal of 6 bases from V and 0 bases from J, the junction contained 5 bases not matched to a gene. The length of the CDR3 is 15 residues.

V usage is TRBV19 and J usage is TRBJ1-6; a possible D gene is TRBD1 (5 bases). The length of the CDR3 is 15 residues. The V gene's germline CDR1 is LNHDA and CDR2 SQIVND (reference sequence). Deletions cut 7 bases from V and 8 bases from J, with 18 bases between. The CDR3 reads CASTRDGGWYSPLHF. DNA of the CDR3: TGTGCCAGTACCCGCGACGGGGGGTGGTATTCACCCCTCCACTTT.

V is TRBV5-1 and J is TRBJ2-7; D unclear. V was trimmed by 0 bases and J by 1 base, leaving 8 bases between them. This CDR3 is built from 14 residues. CDR1 and CDR2 from the germline V gene are SGHRS and YFSETQ. CDR3 protein: CASSLAEHSYEQYF. DNA for the CDR3: TGCGCCAGCAGCTTGGCGGAGCATTCCTACGAGCAGTACTTC.

Only a few counts were recorded for this clone. The rearrangement links TRBV28 to TRBJ1-2, with D hard to call. Germline-derived CDR1 and CDR2 are MDHEN and SYDVKM. This CDR3 is 11 amino acids long. V gave up 8 bases and J gave up 8 bases, with 12 bases separating them. CDR3 DNA: TGTGCCAGCTTCTGGCAGTCGGGCTACACCTTC. This encodes CASFWQSGYTF.

V gene TRBV6-7 combines with J gene TRBJ1-2; D is ambiguous. TRBV6-7 is given ORF status, its function remaining uncertain. With 2 bases removed from V and 4 bases from J, the gap between germline ends came to 14 bases. This CDR3 has 15 amino acids. The CDR3 bases are TGTGCCAGCAGTTACCCCCTTCCGAACTCCTATGGCTACACCTTC. It yields the protein CASSYPLPNSYGYTF.

This chain connects TRBV19 to TRBJ2-2; the D gene is possibly TRBD1 (6 bases). Per the germline V gene, CDR1 is LNHDA and CDR2 is SQIVND (reference sequence). The V end lost 4 bases, the J end lost 3 bases, and 9 bases lay between the germline ends. This CDR3 has 14 amino acids. The CDR3: CASSTGTHTGELFF. CDR3 in DNA: TGTGCCAGTAGTACCGGGACACACACCGGGGAGCTGTTTTTT. The entire variable domain, with the rest obtained from reference TRBV19 and TRBJ2-2, is as follows: DGGITQSPKYLFRKEGQNVTLSCEQNLNHDAMYWYRQDPGQGLRLIYYSQIVNDFQKGDIAEGYSVSREKKESFPLTVTSAQKNPTAFYLCASSTGTHTGELFFGEGSRLTVL.

This clone was counted many times. This chain uses TRBV28 with TRBJ1-1; no clear D. The CDR3 totals 16 residues. Trimming pared 5 bases from V and 7 bases from J, leaving 23 bases between. Germline values: CDR1 MDHEN, CDR2 SYDVKM. CDR3 region: CASSETRLGGRVEAFF. DNA for the CDR3: TGTGCCAGCAGTGAGACGAGACTAGGAGGGAGAGTTGAAGCTTTCTTT. The whole variable domain, filled in from reference TRBV28 and TRBJ1-1, reads DVKVTQSSRYLVKRTGEKVFLECVQDMDHENMFWYRQDPGLGLRLIYFSYDVKMKEKGDIPEGYSVSREKKERFSLILESASTNQTSMYLCASSETRLGGRVEAFFGQGTRLTVV.

J is TRBJ2-6 and V is TRBV3-1 (or the pseudogene TRBV3-2); 7 bases are shared with TRBD1. The CDR3 runs to 19 residues. CDR1 and CDR2 from the germline V gene are LGHDT and YNNKEL (reference sequence). Trimming removed 4 bases from V and 0 bases from J; junction bases left unmatched: 12. The CDR3 is CASSPDRRTGSSGANVLTF. The CDR3 DNA sequence: TGTGCCAGCAGCCCAGATCGTAGGACAGGTTCCTCTGGGGCCAACGTCCTGACTTTC.

The chain carries TRBV19 and TRBJ2-5; 7 bases map to TRBD1. Losses at the gene ends were 5 bases for V and 5 bases for J; bases not matched to a gene: 11. The CDR3 extends over 15 amino acids. Per germline, CDR1 LNHDA and CDR2 SQIVND (reference sequence). In DNA form, the CDR3 reads TGTGCCAGTAGTGCTTACTCCGGGACAGCGGAGACCCAGTACTTC. This codes for CASSAYSGTAETQYF.

V is TRBV6-5 and J is TRBJ1-3; 7 positions match TRBD1. This CDR3 is 15 amino acids long. Germline V CDR1 and CDR2: MNHEY, SVGAGI. With 6 bases clipped from V and 0 bases from J, the junction kept 5 bases outside the gene matches. CDR3 sequence reads: CASRHGTASGNTIYF. For the CDR3, the DNA is TGTGCCAGCAGACACGGGACAGCCTCTGGAAACACCATATATTTT.

This chain joins TRBV9 and TRBJ2-3; D perhaps matches TRBD1 (5 bases). Germline V gives CDR1 SGDLS, CDR2 YYNGEE. Between the trimmed V and J ends, which lost 0 bases and 1 base, there was a span of 12 bases. The length of the CDR3 is 16 residues. The CDR3 region has the DNA TGTGCCAGCAGCGTAGCTGGGGCAGTTGGCACAGATACGCAGTATTTT. The encoded protein is CASSVAGAVGTDTQYF.

V is TRBV6-5 and J is TRBJ1-1; D not certain. Germline V CDR1 and CDR2: MNHEY, SVGAGI. The CDR3 has 15 residues. Trimming pared 4 bases from V and 4 bases from J, leaving 16 bases between. CDR3 amino acids: CASSSEGFGGTEAFF. The CDR3 bases are TGTGCCAGCAGTTCCGAAGGGTTTGGAGGCACTGAAGCTTTCTTT.

The genes are TRBV5-6 and TRBJ1-1; tentatively, D is TRBD1 (5 bases). The germline V and J ends were trimmed by 3 bases and 6 bases, with 15 bases remaining between them. Looked up from germline, CDR1 is SGHDT and CDR2 is YYEEEE. The CDR3 has 14 residues. Here the CDR3 reads CASSSLRQIPEAFF. The CDR3 bases are TGTGCCAGCAGCTCCTTAAGACAGATACCTGAAGCTTTCTTT.

This chain uses TRBV7-9 with TRBJ1-4, with 9 positions matching TRBD1. The CDR3 is made up of 14 amino acids. The germline gives CDR1 SEHNR, CDR2 FQNEAQ (reference sequence). The trim removed 5 bases at V and 8 bases at J, leaving 6 bases unmatched. CDR3 sequence reads: CASSRTGGDEKLFF. As DNA, the CDR3 is TGTGCCAGCAGCCGCACAGGGGGCGACGAAAAACTGTTTTTT. Using reference TRBV7-9 and TRBJ1-4 for the parts outside the CDR3, the full variable domain is DTGVSQNPRHKITKRGQNVTFRCDPISEHNRLYWYRQTLGQGPEFLTYFQNEAQLEKSRLLSDRFSAERPKGSFSTLEIQRTEQGDSAMYLCASSRTGGDEKLFFGSGTQLSVL.

The gene calls are TRBV6-1 and TRBJ1-6; no firm D call. V was trimmed by 3 bases and J by 7 bases, leaving 19 bases between them. This CDR3 has 17 amino acids. CDR1 and CDR2 from the germline V gene are MNHNS and SASEGT. In DNA, the CDR3 is TGTGCCAGCAGTGATCACGTACGCGCGGCGCGGAATTCACCCCTCCACTTT. Translated: CASSDHVRAARNSPLHF.

This chain's CDR3 is CASSQGGFSNQPQHF. The CDR3 region has the DNA TGTGCCAGCAGCCAAGGGGGCTTTAGCAATCAGCCCCAGCATTTT. The chain couples TRBV3-1 (or the pseudogene TRBV3-2) to TRBJ1-5; maybe TRBD1 (5 bases). The CDR3 is made up of 15 amino acids. Deletions cut 1 base from V and 0 bases from J, with 7 bases between. Germline lookup yields CDR1 LGHDT and CDR2 YNNKEL (reference sequence).